A few counts support the clone carrying this T cell receptor beta chain. Each sample used at least 7 million PBMCs. The data originate from a study of blood T cells in healthy people across ages. A J-beta primer mix and a sample-barcoded 5' primer were used in a second PCR of about 7 to 12 cycles. TCRdb re-derived calls from the 5' RACE reads in MiXCR, one entry per CDR3 protein. In the table there are 1.8 million or so distinct CDR3 sequences, 30% to 40% of which are singletons. V was pared by 6 bases and J by 4 bases, with 20 bases between. The length of the CDR3 is 15 residues. Germline V gives CDR1 DFQATT, CDR2 SNEGSKA (reference sequence).

The chain uses TRBV20-1 and TRBJ2-3; no clear D gene. The TCR comes from a human donor in good health. Specimen: blood. The CDR3 nucleotides are TGCAGTGCGGTCCTGGACGCGTCGAACCCAGATACGCAGTATTTT. It is translated as CSAVLDASNPDTQYF.